Following are 29 T cell receptor beta chains from one sample sequenced in a study of response to subunit inactivated influenza vaccine. TCRdb processed the RT-PCR reads anew with MiXCR; each CDR3 protein has one entry. The sample carries approximately 170,000 distinct CDR3 sequences, around 14% recorded once. The sample consisted of CD8+ T cells sorted from PBMCs, taken roughly 5 days after vaccination. The origin of the receptors is a man over 45 who received an inactivated influenza vaccine.

This clonotype showed up just a few times. The chain employs TRBV6-1 and TRBJ2-1, with 12 nucleotides matching TRBD2. The V and J ends lost 0 bases and 3 bases, in that order; junction bases with no gene match: 6. Germline V CDR1 and CDR2: MNHNS, SASEGT. The CDR3 sequence is 18 residues long. The CDR3 sequence is CASSEALLLAGGYNEQFF. The CDR3 DNA reads TGTGCCAGCAGTGAAGCGCTTCTACTAGCGGGAGGCTACAATGAGCAGTTCTTC.

This clonotype was recorded many times. J is TRBJ2-7 and V is TRBV3-1; 9 bases agree with TRBD2. Germline CDR1 reads LGHDT; CDR2 reads YNNKEL (reference sequence). Trimming removed 3 bases from V and 4 bases from J; junction bases left unmatched: 7. The length of the CDR3 is 15 residues. The CDR3 bases are TGTGCCAGCAGCCAGGGAAGCGGGGGGATGTACGAGCAGTACTTC. Residues: CASSQGSGGMYEQYF.

The table lists this clonotype with a few counts. The chain recombines TRBV12-3 or TRBV12-4 with TRBJ2-3; 7 nucleotides line up with TRBD1. The CDR3 totals 15 residues. The J segment lost 2 bases and the V segment lost 3 bases, leaving 5 bases of the junction unmatched. The CDR3: CASSFGDRATDTQYF. CDR3 bases: TGTGCCAGCAGTTTTGGAGACAGGGCCACAGATACGCAGTATTTT.

The J gene is TRBJ2-7, the V gene TRBV2; 8 positions match TRBD1. CDR1 SNHLY and CDR2 FYNNEI come from the germline V gene. CDR3 length equals 13 residues. The ends lost 8 bases at V and 1 base at J; junction bases unmatched: 4. This chain's CDR3 is CASPGTGSYEQYF. In nucleotides, the CDR3 is TGTGCCAGCCCCGGGACAGGTTCCTACGAGCAGTACTTC. Drawing the rest from reference TRBV2 and TRBJ2-7, the complete variable domain is EPEVTQTPSHQVTQMGQEVILRCVPISNHLYFYWYRQILGQKVEFLVSFYNNEISEKSEIFDDQFSVERPDGSNFTLKIRSTKLEDSAMYFCASPGTGSYEQYFGPGTRLTVT.

The sample holds many counts of this clonotype. V is TRBV20-1 and J is TRBJ2-3, with TRBD2 matching 10 bases. Germline CDR1 reads DFQATT; CDR2 reads SNEGSKA (reference sequence). The CDR3 spans 17 residues. V lost 4 bases and J lost 2; bases outside the gene matches: 12. Here the CDR3 DNA reads TGCAGTGCTACCTCACTCAGCGGACTAGCGGACACAGATACGCAGTATTTT. Amino acids: CSATSLSGLADTDTQYF.

Here the CDR3 reads CAWSDQGNEQFF. CDR3 coding DNA: TGTGCCTGGAGTGACCAGGGTAATGAGCAGTTCTTC. J is TRBJ2-1 and V is TRBV30; D may be TRBD1 (5 bases). Germline V lookup: CDR1 GTSNPN, CDR2 SVGIG (reference sequence). The CDR3 is 12 amino acids. V lost 1 base to trimming and J lost 7 bases, with 8 bases between them.

This clonotype has only a few counts. The V call is TRBV7-2, the J call TRBJ2-1, with 11 bases matching TRBD2. The V segment lost 3 bases and the J segment 7 bases; nucleotides outside the gene matches: 8. Looked up from germline, CDR1 is SGHTA and CDR2 is FQGNSA. This CDR3 is built from 16 residues. CDR3 sequence reads: CASSFLPPSGGNEQFF. CDR3 bases: TGTGCCAGCAGCTTCCTCCCGCCTAGCGGGGGGAATGAGCAGTTCTTC.

The chain joins TRBV4-3 to TRBJ2-1; D is possibly TRBD1 (6 bases). The V end lost 3 bases, the J end lost 6 bases, and 9 bases lay between the germline ends. CDR1 is LGHNA, CDR2 YSLEER, per germline. This CDR3 has 13 residues. CDR3 nucleotides: TGCGCCAGCAGCCAGGCCAGGGGCAATGAGCAGTTCTTC. It translates to CASSQARGNEQFF.

Remarks on this clonotype: A much larger clone differs from this one at a single base, so this may be a read error. The V gene is TRBV9, the J gene TRBJ2-7; no reliable D call. This CDR3 has 14 amino acids. The germline V gene has CDR1 SGDLS and CDR2 YYNGEE. CDR3 region: CASSPMPSSNEQYF. The CDR3 coding sequence is TGTGCCAGCAGCCCGATGCCAAGCTCCAACGAGCAGTACTTC.

V gene TRBV11-2 combines with J gene TRBJ1-4; perhaps TRBD1 as D (5 bases). Deletions cut 4 bases from V and 6 bases from J, with 9 bases between. CDR3 size: 13 residues. The germline V gene has CDR1 SGHAT and CDR2 FQNNGV. The chain's CDR3 is CASSWDGYEKLFF. DNA of the CDR3: TGTGCCAGCAGCTGGGACGGATATGAAAAACTGTTTTTT.

The chain employs TRBV7-6 and TRBJ2-7; the match to TRBD2 covers 7 bases. After removal of 1 base from V and 3 bases from J, the junction contained 6 bases not matched to a gene. The CDR3 is made up of 15 amino acids. Germline V gene data show CDR1 as SGHVS and CDR2 as FNYEAQ. For the CDR3, the DNA is TGTGCCAGCAGCTTAGGTGCGGGGGAAAACTACGAGCAGTACTTC. Translating it yields CASSLGAGENYEQYF.

The chain joins TRBV30 to TRBJ2-1; D perhaps matches TRBD1 (6 bases). CDR3 size: 15 residues. The V end was cut by 0 bases, the J end by 8 bases, with 17 bases between. The germline CDR1 and CDR2 sequences are GTSNPN and SVGIG (reference sequence). In DNA, the CDR3 is TGTGCCTGGAGTGTACTGGGGGCCGGTTGGGATGAGCAGTTCTTC. It is translated as CAWSVLGAGWDEQFF.

The chain combines TRBV2 with TRBJ1-2; D not resolved. Germline V gene data show CDR1 as SNHLY and CDR2 as FYNNEI. There are 15 residues in the CDR3. With 3 bases removed from V and 0 bases from J, the gap between germline ends came to 11 bases. The CDR3 DNA reads TGTGCCAGCAGTGATTTAGGCCTCTCTAACTATGGCTACACCTTC. Translation: CASSDLGLSNYGYTF.

V is TRBV11-2 and J is TRBJ2-2; no reliable D call. The CDR3 sequence is 12 residues long. Germline V lookup: CDR1 SGHAT, CDR2 FQNNGV. The ends were cut back, 9 bases at V and 7 bases at J, with 12 bases in the middle. The CDR3 protein is CASQYPHGELFF. As DNA, the CDR3 is TGTGCCAGTCAATATCCTCACGGGGAGCTGTTTTTT.

V is TRBV7-2 and J is TRBJ1-5; tentative D call: TRBD1 (5 bases). Germline-derived CDR1 and CDR2 are SGHTA and FQGNSA. CDR3 length: 14 amino acids. V was clipped by 1 base and J by 7 bases, with 11 bases between them. In DNA form, the CDR3 reads TGTGCCAGCAGCTTAGGGGGGGTCGGACAGCCCCAGCATTTT. Translation gives CASSLGGVGQPQHF.

This clonotype was seen a handful of times. The chain carries TRBV4-3 and TRBJ2-7, with D possibly being TRBD1 (5 bases). Germline V CDR1 and CDR2: LGHNA, YSLEER. CDR3 length: 17 amino acids. V shed 1 base and J shed 2 bases, with 18 bases lying between them. The CDR3 DNA is TGCGCCAGCAGCCAAGTGGGGTGGCAGGGCCCACCCTACGAGCAGTACTTC. It is translated as CASSQVGWQGPPYEQYF.

This clonotype has a count of ten or more. This chain connects TRBV4-3 to TRBJ1-2, with 7 nucleotides matching TRBD1. J lost 4 bases, V lost 6 bases, and 11 bases had no gene match. CDR1 is LGHNA and CDR2 is YSLEER in the germline V gene. This CDR3 has 15 amino acids. DNA of the CDR3: TGCGCCAGCAGAAAGTGGGACAGCGGGCTCTATGGCTACACCTTC. It yields the protein CASRKWDSGLYGYTF.

This clonotype was counted only a few times. J is TRBJ1-5 and V is TRBV15, with D perhaps TRBD1 (6 bases). Per the germline V gene, CDR1 is LNHNV and CDR2 is YYDKDF (reference sequence). Trimming cost V 0 bases and J 7 bases, with 13 bases left between them. This CDR3 is built from 15 residues. Here the CDR3 DNA reads TGTGCCACCAGCAGAGATCGGGGGCAAAGGCAGCCCCAGCATTTT. Translated: CATSRDRGQRQPQHF.

This clonotype occurred once. This rearrangement joins TRBV20-1 to TRBJ2-7; no definite D call. The CDR3 covers 17 residues. Germline CDR1 DFQATT, CDR2 SNEGSKA (reference sequence). Trimming pared 0 bases from V and 3 bases from J, leaving 21 bases between. The CDR3 DNA reads TGCAGTGCTAGAGATGCCCCAGGAAGTTTGGGATTCTACGAGCAGTACTTC. It translates to CSARDAPGSLGFYEQYF.

This clonotype was picked up many times. The V gene is TRBV12-3 or TRBV12-4, the J gene TRBJ2-3; 10 bases map to TRBD2. The CDR3 loop spans 15 amino acids. Trimming took 6 bases from V and 0 from J; bases not matched to a gene: 3. CDR3 protein: CASSKTSGSTDTQYF. The CDR3 DNA is TGTGCCAGCAGCAAGACTAGCGGGAGCACAGATACGCAGTATTTT.

This clonotype came up many times. V is TRBV15 and J is TRBJ2-3, with TRBD2 matching over 7 bases. The ends lost 0 bases at V and 5 bases at J; junction bases unmatched: 8. This CDR3 is 16 amino acids long. Germline V gives CDR1 LNHNV, CDR2 YYDKDF (reference sequence). The CDR3 spells CATSRERREKGDTQYF. As DNA, the CDR3 is TGTGCCACCAGCAGAGAAAGGCGGGAGAAGGGAGATACGCAGTATTTT.

The sample holds a few counts of this clonotype. The V gene is TRBV12-3 or TRBV12-4, the J gene TRBJ1-2; D is perhaps TRBD1 (5 bases). The CDR3 has 13 amino acids. Trimming shortened V by 8 bases and J by 4 bases, and 14 bases separated the two germline ends. CDR3 nucleotides: TGTGCCAGCGGTCATAGGGGAGGCTATGGCTACACCTTC. Protein product: CASGHRGGYGYTF.

This chain connects TRBV4-3 to TRBJ1-1; TRBD1 agrees at 7 bases. Losses at the gene ends were 0 bases for V and 1 base for J; bases not matched to a gene: 5. From germline, CDR1 is LGHNA and CDR2 YSLEER. This CDR3 spans 16 amino acids. CDR3: CASSQESGTANTEAFF. The CDR3, as DNA: TGCGCCAGCAGCCAAGAATCAGGGACAGCGAACACTGAAGCTTTCTTT.

This chain joins TRBV10-3 and TRBJ1-4; D ambiguous. Germline CDR1 and CDR2: ENHRY and SYGVKD. The CDR3 consists of 14 residues. The V end lost 10 bases, the J end lost 5 bases, and 17 bases lay between the germline ends. The CDR3 DNA sequence: TGTGCCACGCAATCAGAAACTACCAATGAAAAACTGTTTTTT. Translated, it gives CATQSETTNEKLFF.

This clonotype was detected a few times. This chain joins TRBV12-3 or TRBV12-4 and TRBJ1-2, with no clear D. The CDR3 spans 12 residues. V gave up 4 bases and J gave up 6 bases, with 9 bases separating them. The CDR3, as DNA: TGTGCCAGCAGTTCGGGGAGGAATGGCTACACCTTC. Amino acid sequence: CASSSGRNGYTF.

This sequence joins TRBV29-1 and TRBJ2-7; 7 bases are a match to TRBD2. V was pared by 6 bases and J by 0 bases, with 5 bases of the junction left unmatched. CDR3 length: 13 amino acids. Germline V gives CDR1 SQVTM, CDR2 ANQGSEA. CDR3 loop: CSVSSGPSYEQYF. The CDR3 nucleotides are TGCAGCGTCAGTAGCGGGCCCTCCTACGAGCAGTACTTC.

V usage is TRBV5-1 and J usage is TRBJ2-1; TRBD1 aligns across 10 bases. Trimming removed 4 bases from V and 4 bases from J; junction bases left unmatched: 5. Germline V gene data show CDR1 as SGHRS and CDR2 as YFSETQ. The CDR3 is 15 amino acids. CDR3 residues: CASSRDRGLYNEQFF. CDR3 nucleotide sequence: TGCGCCAGCAGCCGAGACAGGGGGCTTTACAATGAGCAGTTCTTC.

This clonotype was found a few times. The chain links TRBV7-8 to TRBJ2-5; a possible D gene is TRBD2 (6 bases). Germline V CDR1 and CDR2: SGHVS, FQNEAQ. The CDR3 totals 13 residues. V lost 5 bases and J lost 5, with 12 bases in between. The CDR3 region has the DNA TGTGCCAGCAGCACACAAGGAGGGGAGACCCAGTACTTC. Amino acids: CASSTQGGETQYF.

The chain recombines TRBV7-9 with TRBJ2-1; 15 positions match TRBD2. Germline CDR1 SEHNR, CDR2 FQNEAQ (reference sequence). Germline trimming cut 5 bases from V and 7 bases from J; bases unmatched to any gene: 6. This CDR3 is built from 16 residues. CDR3 in amino acids: CASSERTSGRANEQFF. As DNA, the CDR3 is TGTGCCAGCAGCGAGAGGACTAGCGGGAGGGCAAATGAGCAGTTCTTC.